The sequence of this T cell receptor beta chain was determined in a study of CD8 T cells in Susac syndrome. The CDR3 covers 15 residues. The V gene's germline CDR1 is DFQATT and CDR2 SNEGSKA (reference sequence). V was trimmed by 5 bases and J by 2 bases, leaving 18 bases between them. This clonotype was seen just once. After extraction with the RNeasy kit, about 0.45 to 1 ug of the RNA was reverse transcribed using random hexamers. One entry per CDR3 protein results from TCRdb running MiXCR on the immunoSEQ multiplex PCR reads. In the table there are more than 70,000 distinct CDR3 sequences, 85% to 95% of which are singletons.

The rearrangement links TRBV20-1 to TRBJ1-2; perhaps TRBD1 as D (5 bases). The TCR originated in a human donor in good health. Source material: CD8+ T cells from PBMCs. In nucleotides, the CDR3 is TGCAGTGCTCCACGCCTCAGACAGCGAAACTATGGCTACACCTTC. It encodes CSAPRLRQRNYGYTF.